This TCR beta chain was identified during a study of T cells in localized non-small cell lung cancer. This table comes from immunoSEQ multiplex PCR, and its TCRdb copy is limited to in-frame clones, with some not included. The table has some 25,000 clones, roughly 90% seen once. Findings of the study overall: Of the top 100 tumor clones, median roughly 55 were in adjacent lung, 25 to 30 among its top 100.

As for this clone: Antigen: not known.

Germline-derived CDR1 and CDR2 are SGHRS and YFSETQ. V dropped 0 bases and J dropped 7 bases, with 5 bases sitting between them. This CDR3 region has 13 residues. This chain uses TRBV5-1 with TRBJ1-6, with unresolved D. The sequenced sample was peripheral blood, obtained before any cancer treatment. The receptor was isolated from a female donor of 60 years or more with stage I lung adenocarcinoma. CDR3 amino acids: CASSLAPNSPLHF. The CDR3 nucleotides read TGCGCCAGCAGCTTGGCTCCGAATTCACCCCTCCACTTT. The variable domain in full, completed from reference TRBV5-1 and TRBJ1-6, reads KAGVTQTPRYLIKTRGQQVTLSCSPISGHRSVSWYQQTPGQGLQFLFEYFSETQRNKGNFPGRFSGRQFSNSRSEMNVSTLELGDSALYLCASSLAPNSPLHFGNGTRLTVT.